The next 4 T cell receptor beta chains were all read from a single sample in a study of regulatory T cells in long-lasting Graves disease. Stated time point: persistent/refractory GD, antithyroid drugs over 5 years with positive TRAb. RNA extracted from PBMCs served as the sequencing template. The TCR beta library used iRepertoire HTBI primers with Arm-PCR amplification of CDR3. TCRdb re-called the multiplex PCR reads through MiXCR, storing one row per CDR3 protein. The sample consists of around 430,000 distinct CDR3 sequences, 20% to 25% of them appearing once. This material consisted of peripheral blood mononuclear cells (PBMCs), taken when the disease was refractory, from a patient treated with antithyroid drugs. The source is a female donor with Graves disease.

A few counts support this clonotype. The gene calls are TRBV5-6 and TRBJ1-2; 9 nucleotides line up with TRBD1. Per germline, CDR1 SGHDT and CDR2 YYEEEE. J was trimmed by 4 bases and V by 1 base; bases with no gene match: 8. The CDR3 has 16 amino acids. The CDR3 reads CASSLILGQGTYGYTF. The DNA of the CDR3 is TGTGCCAGCAGCTTGATCCTTGGACAGGGGACCTATGGCTACACCTTC.

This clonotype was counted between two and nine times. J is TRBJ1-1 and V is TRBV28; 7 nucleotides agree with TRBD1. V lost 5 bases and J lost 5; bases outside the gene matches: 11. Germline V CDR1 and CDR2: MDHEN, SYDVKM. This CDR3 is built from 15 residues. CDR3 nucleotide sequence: TGTGCCAGCAGTCCCCGACAGGGCCGAGATACTGAAGCTTTCTTT. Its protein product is CASSPRQGRDTEAFF.

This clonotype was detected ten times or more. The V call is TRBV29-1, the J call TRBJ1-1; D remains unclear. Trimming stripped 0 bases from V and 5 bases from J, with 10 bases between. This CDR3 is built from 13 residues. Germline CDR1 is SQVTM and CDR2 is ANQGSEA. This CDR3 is CSVEDGLETEAFF. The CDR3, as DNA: TGCAGCGTTGAAGATGGTTTAGAGACTGAAGCTTTCTTT.

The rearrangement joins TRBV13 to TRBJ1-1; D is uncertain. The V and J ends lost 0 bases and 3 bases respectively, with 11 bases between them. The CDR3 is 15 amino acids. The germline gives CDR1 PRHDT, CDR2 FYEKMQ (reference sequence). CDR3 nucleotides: TGTGCCAGCAGCTTAGGGACCATGATTGACACTGAAGCTTTCTTT. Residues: CASSLGTMIDTEAFF.